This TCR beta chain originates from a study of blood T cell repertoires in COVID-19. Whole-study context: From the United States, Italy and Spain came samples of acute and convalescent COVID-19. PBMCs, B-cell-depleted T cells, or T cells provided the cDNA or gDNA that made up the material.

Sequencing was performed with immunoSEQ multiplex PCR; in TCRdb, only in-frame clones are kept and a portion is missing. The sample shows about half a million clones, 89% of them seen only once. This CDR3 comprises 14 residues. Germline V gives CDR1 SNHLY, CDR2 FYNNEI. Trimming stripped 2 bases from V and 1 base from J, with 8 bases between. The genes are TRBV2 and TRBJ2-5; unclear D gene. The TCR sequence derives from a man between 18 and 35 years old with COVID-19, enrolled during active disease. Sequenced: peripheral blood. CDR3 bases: TGTGCCAGCAGTGAAATGCACAGCCAAGAGACCCAGTACTTC. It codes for CASSEMHSQETQYF.